These T cell receptor beta chains were read from a single sample in a study of blood T cell repertoires in COVID-19. Generated by immunoSEQ multiplex PCR, the TCRdb table keeps only in-frame clones and is missing some. Of about 200,000 clones listed, about 80% are singletons. The sample consisted of PBMCs or T cells enriched from blood (not recorded which). These TCRs come from a man aged 40-49 years who had recovered from COVID-19. The CDR3 runs from the conserved cysteine through the conserved F or W. A D gene is named only where the DNA matches it firmly. Size is omitted from some rows. Given values are once, few, many or a class for expanded clones.

D gene,V gene,J gene,clone size,CDR3 DNA,CDR3 protein
NA,TRBV21-1,TRBJ2-3,NA,TGTGCCAGCAGCGGAAGGCGGAGACTAGCGGATAAAGGGCCCAGGGCAGATACGCAGTATTTT,CASSGRRRLADKGPRADTQYF
NA,TRBV5-6,TRBJ1-2,once,TGTGCCAGCAGTTACCTTACTACAACAGGGTCGCGCTATGGCTACACCTTC,CASSYLTTTGSRYGYTF
NA,TRBV5-4,TRBJ2-2,NA,TGTGCCAGCAGCCGGGTCCCGGAGGGCACCGGGGAGCTGTTTTTT,CASSRVPEGTGELFF
NA,TRBV10-3,TRBJ1-1,NA,TGTGCCATCAGTGGGGGCTCTGAAGCTTTCTTT,CAISGGSEAFF
TRBD1,TRBV4-3,TRBJ1-3,NA,TGCGCCAGCAGCCTGGGACAGAGTGGAAACACCATATATTTT,CASSLGQSGNTIYF
NA,TRBV7-2,TRBJ1-3,NA,TGTGCCAGCAGCCAAGAGCTGGGAAACACCATATATTTT,CASSQELGNTIYF
NA,TRBV27,TRBJ1-3,NA,TGTGCCAGCAGTTTCCTCTCTGGAAACACCATATATTTT,CASSFLSGNTIYF
NA,TRBV12-3/TRBV12-4,TRBJ1-2,NA,TGTGCCAGCAGTTTACCAGGCCGGGAAGGCTACACCTTC,CASSLPGREGYTF
NA,TRBV4-1,TRBJ2-3,NA,TGCGCCAGCAGCCAAGTCAGGGGCGCCACTATACGCACAGATACGCAGTATTTT,CASSQVRGATIRTDTQYF
NA,TRBV27,TRBJ1-1,NA,TGTGCCAGCAGTTGGTCCGGACAGCTTACTGAAGCTTTCTTT,CASSWSGQLTEAFF
TRBD1,TRBV5-4,TRBJ2-1,NA,TGTGCCAGCAGCGCGGGACAGGGAATTATCGAGTTCTTC,CASSAGQGIIEFF
NA,TRBV6-1,TRBJ1-1,NA,TGTGCCAGCAGCGAAGCTCCGGGGAGCACTGAAGCTTTCTTT,CASSEAPGSTEAFF
TRBD1,TRBV5-1,TRBJ2-2,NA,TGCGCCAGCAGCAATAAGGGACAGCCGAACACCGGGGAGCTGTTTTTT,CASSNKGQPNTGELFF
NA,TRBV19,TRBJ1-1,NA,TGTGCCAGTAACCGCGGTCTCACTGAAGCTTTCTTT,CASNRGLTEAFF
NA,TRBV5-1,TRBJ1-1,once,TGCGCCAGCAGCCCGGGCCAGGGAGGAACAAACACTGAAGCTTTCTTT,CASSPGQGGTNTEAFF
TRBD1,TRBV5-1,TRBJ2-2,NA,TGCGCCAGCAGCCCGGGACAGGCAAACACCGGGGAGCTGTTTTTT,CASSPGQANTGELFF
NA,TRBV27,TRBJ1-6,NA,TGTGCCAGCAGTTTTGGAGGACTGACTGCGGGGGTGGGAAATTCACCCCTCCACTTT,CASSFGGLTAGVGNSPLHF
NA,TRBV19,TRBJ2-7,NA,TGTGCCAGTAGCTCGGAGGGAATCGGCGAGCAGTACTTC,CASSSEGIGEQYF
NA,TRBV5-1,TRBJ2-7,few,TGCGCCAGCAGCTCCATTGGCCAGGCCCTCGAGCAGTACTTC,CASSSIGQALEQYF
NA,TRBV19,TRBJ1-1,NA,TGTGCCAGTAGTATAGATCAGGGGAAAGCTTTCTTT,CASSIDQGKAFF
NA,TRBV7-9,TRBJ2-1,NA,TGTGCCAGCAGCCCCGGTCAGGTCGTATCCTACAATGAGCAGTTCTTC,CASSPGQVVSYNEQFF
TRBD1,TRBV5-1,TRBJ1-2,NA,TGCGCCAGCAGCATTGACAGGGTCGGCTATGGCTACACCTTC,CASSIDRVGYGYTF
TRBD1,TRBV2,TRBJ2-3,NA,TGTGCCAGCAGTTCTACTTACCTTGGGACAGGGACGCAGTATTTT,CASSSTYLGTGTQYF
NA,TRBV5-4,TRBJ1-1,NA,TGTGCCAGCAGCTTGCTCGCTTCGGGAGCTGAAGCTTTCTTT,CASSLLASGAEAFF
NA,TRBV15,TRBJ1-6,NA,TGTGCCACCAGCCTCTCCGTAGGGAGCTCCTATAATTCACCCCTCCACTTT,CATSLSVGSSYNSPLHF
NA,TRBV6-6,TRBJ1-6,NA,TGTGCCAGCACAGGCCGCTATAATTCACCCCTCCACTTT,CASTGRYNSPLHF
NA,TRBV5-1,TRBJ1-1,NA,TGCGCCAGCAGCTTGGATCCCCGGGTGGGGAAGAGGGCTAACACTGAAGCTTTCTTT,CASSLDPRVGKRANTEAFF
NA,TRBV20-1,TRBJ1-6,NA,TGCAGTGCTAGTAATAACGTGGGGGCGAGTCTCCACTTT,CSASNNVGASLHF
TRBD1,TRBV5-4,TRBJ1-2,NA,TGTGCCAGCAGCTTGGGGACAGGGGGCAAGTATGGCTACACCTTC,CASSLGTGGKYGYTF
TRBD1,TRBV18,TRBJ1-4,NA,TGTGCCAGCTCACCAGCTCGACAGGGGAGTGAAAAACTGTTTTTT,CASSPARQGSEKLFF
NA,TRBV19,TRBJ1-5,NA,TGTGCCAGTAATGGAGGTCTTAGCAATCAGCCCCAGCATTTT,CASNGGLSNQPQHF
NA,TRBV6-5,TRBJ2-2,NA,TGTGCCAGCAAGCCGGGGTGGAACACTGGGGAGCTGTTTTTT,CASKPGWNTGELFF
TRBD1,TRBV7-2,TRBJ1-2,NA,TGTGCCAGCAGCTCACCGACAGGGGGCTTGAGCTACACCTTC,CASSSPTGGLSYTF
NA,TRBV28,TRBJ1-4,NA,TGTACCAGCAGTTTGATAGGGAGGAATGAAAAACTGTTTTTT,CTSSLIGRNEKLFF
NA,TRBV28,TRBJ2-5,NA,TGTGCCAGCAGTTTGGACCAGGGTGGGGAGACCCAGTACTTC,CASSLDQGGETQYF
NA,TRBV20-1,TRBJ2-3,NA,TGCAGTGCTAGTAGTGGGGCCCACACAGATACGCAGTATTTT,CSASSGAHTDTQYF
NA,TRBV2,TRBJ2-5,NA,TGTGCCAGCAGCGACAGTAACCAAGAGACCCAGTACTTC,CASSDSNQETQYF
NA,TRBV6-1,TRBJ1-1,NA,TGTGCCAGCAGTGAAGCCGAGACCAGGGTGAACACTGAAGCTTTCTTT,CASSEAETRVNTEAFF
NA,TRBV6-5,TRBJ2-5,NA,TGTGCCAGCAGTTACTCGATATTCGATAGCCAGTACTTC,CASSYSIFDSQYF
TRBD1,TRBV6-5,TRBJ2-5,NA,TGTGCCAGCAGAAGGGACAGGGGGCAAGAGACCCAGTACTTC,CASRRDRGQETQYF
NA,TRBV5-1,TRBJ2-3,NA,TGCGCCAGCAGCTTAACAGAGAGCACAGATACGCAGTATTTT,CASSLTESTDTQYF